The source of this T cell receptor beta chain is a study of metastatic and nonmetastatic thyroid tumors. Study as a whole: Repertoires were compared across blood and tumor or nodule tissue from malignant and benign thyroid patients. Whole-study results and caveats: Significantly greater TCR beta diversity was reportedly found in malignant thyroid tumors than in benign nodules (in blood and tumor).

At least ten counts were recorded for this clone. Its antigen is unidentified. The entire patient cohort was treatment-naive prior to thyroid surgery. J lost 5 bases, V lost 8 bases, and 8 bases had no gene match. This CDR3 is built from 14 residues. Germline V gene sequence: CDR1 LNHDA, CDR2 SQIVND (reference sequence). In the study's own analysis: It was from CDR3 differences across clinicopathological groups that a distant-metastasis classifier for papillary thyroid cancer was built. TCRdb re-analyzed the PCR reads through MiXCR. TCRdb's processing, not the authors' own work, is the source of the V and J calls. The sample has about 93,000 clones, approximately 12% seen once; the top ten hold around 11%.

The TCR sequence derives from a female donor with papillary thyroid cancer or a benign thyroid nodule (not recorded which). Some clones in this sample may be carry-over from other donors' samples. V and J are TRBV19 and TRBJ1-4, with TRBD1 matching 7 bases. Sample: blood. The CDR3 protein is CASSLTGLNEKLFF. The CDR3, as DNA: TGTGCCAGTTCCTTGACAGGGTTGAATGAAAAACTGTTTTTT.